These 29 T cell receptor beta chains share one sample of origin, sequenced in a study of T cells in Graves' hyperthyroidism and ophthalmopathy. RNA transcripts served as the template for amplifying TCR beta CDR3 regions. The primer set for the first-round RT-PCR of the TCR CDR3 was HTBI. A single record per CDR3 protein comes from TCRdb applying MiXCR to the multiplex PCR reads. This sample has 500,000 or so distinct CDR3 sequences; roughly 16% occur once, and the top ten carry roughly 29%. Sequenced: blood. These receptors all come from a woman younger than 45 with Graves' ophthalmopathy.

Only a few counts were recorded for this clonotype. The J gene is TRBJ2-2, the V gene TRBV9, with a weak D call TRBD1 (6 bases). CDR1 SGDLS and CDR2 YYNGEE come from the germline V gene. Trimming pared 6 bases from V and 0 bases from J, leaving 12 bases between. CDR3 length: 15 residues. The CDR3 nucleotides are TGTGCCAGCACCGCCGGACAGTCGAACACCGGGGAGCTGTTTTTT. Translating it yields CASTAGQSNTGELFF.

The V call is TRBV12-3 or TRBV12-4, the J call TRBJ2-1; D remains unclear. This CDR3 region has 16 residues. With 1 base removed from V and 2 bases from J, the gap between germline ends came to 12 bases. CDR3 region: CASSLDPLQPYNEQFF. The CDR3 bases are TGTGCCAGCAGTTTAGATCCCCTCCAACCCTACAATGAGCAGTTCTTC.

The chain employs TRBV3-1 and TRBJ2-2, with a weak D call TRBD1 (6 bases). V was cut by 2 bases and J by 7 bases, with 20 bases left in between. Looked up from germline, CDR1 is LGHDT and CDR2 is YNNKEL (reference sequence). CDR3 size: 17 residues. CDR3: CASSQSPTGGANGELFF. CDR3 DNA sequence: TGTGCCAGCAGCCAATCTCCCACTGGGGGCGCGAACGGGGAGCTGTTTTTT.

There are many counts of this clonotype. The chain joins TRBV28 to TRBJ2-3; D gene uncertain. The germline V gene encodes CDR1 MDHEN and CDR2 SYDVKM. Trimming pared 5 bases from V and 0 bases from J, leaving 9 bases between. The CDR3 covers 14 residues. CDR3 nucleotides: TGTGCCAGCAGTCTTCTATTTAGCACAGATACGCAGTATTTT. Its translation: CASSLLFSTDTQYF.

Ten or more counts support this clonotype. This chain links TRBV12-3 or TRBV12-4 with TRBJ2-5; D is unclear. This CDR3 region has 14 residues. Trimming left V 6 bases short and J 2 bases short, with 13 bases between. The CDR3 loop reads CASRGRQSQETQYF. Written as DNA, the CDR3 is TGTGCCAGCAGGGGCAGACAATCACAAGAGACCCAGTACTTC.

V gene TRBV7-9 combines with J gene TRBJ1-6, with TRBD1 as a possible D gene (5 bases). Per the germline V gene, CDR1 is SEHNR and CDR2 is FQNEAQ (reference sequence). The CDR3 sequence is 15 residues long. The V and J ends lost 1 base and 8 bases respectively, with 12 bases between them. The CDR3 DNA reads TGTGCCAGCAGCTTAGACGCCGGGGGGGATTCACCCCTCCACTTT. Amino acid sequence: CASSLDAGGDSPLHF.

This clonotype was observed a few times. The V gene is TRBV6-5, the J gene TRBJ2-7; D is ambiguous. The CDR3 sequence is 16 residues long. Trimming removed 2 bases from V and 5 bases from J, with 19 bases in between. Germline V lookup: CDR1 MNHEY, CDR2 SVGAGI. The CDR3 coding sequence is TGTGCCAGCAGTTACCCATCGGGTGGGTCCCTCCACGAGCAGTACTTC. Its protein is CASSYPSGGSLHEQYF.

This rearrangement joins TRBV7-9 to TRBJ2-3; TRBD2 aligns across 7 bases. The CDR3 spans 17 residues. Trimming at V came to 4 bases and at J to 1 base, leaving 11 bases not matched to a gene. Germline V CDR1 and CDR2: SEHNR, FQNEAQ (reference sequence). DNA of the CDR3: TGTGCCAGCAGCTCCCCCGCGGGGGTCCTAGGCACAGATACGCAGTATTTT. Translation gives CASSSPAGVLGTDTQYF.

With regard to this clonotype: This may stem from a read error, because a much larger clone lies one nucleotide away. The chain employs TRBV28 and TRBJ1-5; no definite D call. The CDR3 is 14 residues long. The V end lost 2 bases, the J end lost 7 bases, and 12 bases lay between the germline ends. Germline V gives CDR1 MDHEN, CDR2 SYDVKM. The CDR3 protein is CASSLIRWEQPQHF. CDR3 nucleotides: TGTGCCAGCAGTTTAATACGTTGGGAACAGCCCCAGCATTTT.

This clonotype was picked up many times. V usage is TRBV5-6 and J usage is TRBJ1-1; unclear D gene. V lost 0 bases and J lost 1, with 13 bases in between. Germline values: CDR1 SGHDT, CDR2 YYEEEE. CDR3 size: 16 residues. For the CDR3, the DNA is TGTGCCAGCAGCTTGGGGGTGGGGATGTCGAACACTGAAGCTTTCTTT. It yields the protein CASSLGVGMSNTEAFF.

This clonotype was recorded a few times. The rearrangement links TRBV29-1 to TRBJ2-2; D uncertain. Trimming took off 4 bases at V and 6 bases at J, with 12 bases between the two ends. Germline V gives CDR1 SQVTM, CDR2 ANQGSEA. The CDR3 has 13 amino acids. The CDR3 DNA follows: TGCAGCGTTGGGGGAACCCGGGCCGGGGAGCTGTTTTTT. It yields the protein CSVGGTRAGELFF.

This clonotype has more than one count but fewer than ten. This chain links TRBV6-6 with TRBJ1-5; 7 nucleotides match TRBD1. J lost 4 bases, V lost 0 bases, and 3 bases had no gene match. The CDR3 consists of 15 residues. CDR1 is MNHNY, CDR2 SVGAGI, per germline (reference sequence). CDR3: CASSYSNRGNQPQHF. The CDR3 DNA follows: TGTGCCAGCAGTTACTCGAACAGGGGTAATCAGCCCCAGCATTTT.

The V and J genes are TRBV24-1 and TRBJ2-1, with 10 bases fitting TRBD1. CDR1 and CDR2 from the germline V gene are KGHDR and SFDVKD. V was pared by 5 bases and J by 5 bases, with 5 bases of the junction left unmatched. This CDR3 region has 15 residues. CDR3 nucleotides: TGTGCCACCAGTGGTGGGACAGGGGATCACAATGAGCAGTTCTTC. Protein: CATSGGTGDHNEQFF.

Worth noting for this clonotype: At one boundary the junction diverges from the germline segment, which might be a read error. This chain links TRBV10-3 with TRBJ2-7, with D uncertain. The CDR3 is 13 residues long. In germline, CDR1 is ENHRY, CDR2 SYGVKD. The chain's CDR3 is CAIRIEVSYEQHF. DNA for the CDR3: TGTGCCATCAGGATAGAGGTTTCCTACGAGCAGCACTTC.

This rearrangement joins TRBV4-3 to TRBJ1-2; D uncertain. The CDR3 sequence is 15 residues long. The germline V gene encodes CDR1 LGHNA and CDR2 YSLEER. V was trimmed by 0 bases and J by 2 bases, leaving 10 bases between them. The CDR3 sequence: CASSQDGVRNYGYTF. The CDR3, as DNA: TGCGCCAGCAGCCAAGATGGGGTTCGGAACTATGGCTACACCTTC.

This clonotype was detected a few times. This chain links TRBV19 with TRBJ1-3; D perhaps matches TRBD1 (5 bases). The germline V gene has CDR1 LNHDA and CDR2 SQIVND (reference sequence). The CDR3 loop spans 15 amino acids. Trimming removed 3 bases at V and 1 base at J, with 10 bases between. The CDR3 loop is CASSIARVSGNTIYF. CDR3 coding DNA: TGTGCCAGTAGTATCGCCAGGGTTTCTGGAAACACCATATATTTT.

There are many counts of this clonotype. The chain couples TRBV7-9 to TRBJ2-3; either TRBD1 or TRBD2 may supply D (5 bases each). The CDR3 has 16 residues. Trimming shortened V by 3 bases and J by 2 bases, and 15 bases separated the two germline ends. From germline, CDR1 is SEHNR and CDR2 FQNEAQ (reference sequence). The CDR3 reads CASSFLGETFTDTQYF. In DNA form, the CDR3 reads TGTGCCAGCAGCTTCTTGGGGGAGACGTTCACAGATACGCAGTATTTT.

A few counts support this clonotype. The rearrangement joins TRBV5-1 to TRBJ1-3; D is possibly TRBD1 (6 bases). This CDR3 has 15 residues. Trimming removed 4 bases from V and 2 bases from J, with 13 bases in between. Looked up from germline, CDR1 is SGHRS and CDR2 is YFSETQ. The CDR3 is CASSLEGGAGNTIYF. CDR3 nucleotides: TGCGCCAGCAGCCTGGAGGGGGGCGCTGGAAACACCATATATTTT. Full variable domain (rest looked up from reference TRBV5-1 and TRBJ1-3): KAGVTQTPRYLIKTRGQQVTLSCSPISGHRSVSWYQQTPGQGLQFLFEYFSETQRNKGNFPGRFSGRQFSNSRSEMNVSTLELGDSALYLCASSLEGGAGNTIYFGEGSWLTVV.

This clonotype was recorded only once. This may be a read error, as it is one base from a much larger clone. The rearrangement joins TRBV27 to TRBJ1-1, with a possible D match to TRBD1 (6 bases). The CDR3 has 16 residues. Germline values: CDR1 MNHEY, CDR2 SMNVEV (reference sequence). V shed 9 bases and J shed 3 bases, with 23 bases lying between them. Here the CDR3 DNA reads TGTGCCAGTAGAGAAACAACAAGGGGGGGATACACTGAAGCTTTCTTT. It specifies CASRETTRGGYTEAFF.

CDR3 residues: CASSEIGEWQPQHF. In DNA form, the CDR3 reads TGTGCCAGCAGTGAAATAGGGGAGTGGCAGCCCCAGCATTTT. This rearrangement joins TRBV6-1 to TRBJ1-5; TRBD1 is a possible D gene (5 bases). Trimming cost V 2 bases and J 7 bases, with 12 bases left between them. CDR3 length equals 14 residues. The germline V gene has CDR1 MNHNS and CDR2 SASEGT.

The chain employs TRBV5-6 and TRBJ2-1; weak D call: TRBD1 (5 bases). The CDR3 covers 15 residues. Germline CDR1 reads SGHDT; CDR2 reads YYEEEE. Trimming removed 1 base at V and 2 bases at J, with 10 bases between. DNA for the CDR3: TGTGCCAGCAGCTTGCCAGGGAACCCCTACAATGAGCAGTTCTTC. Its translation is CASSLPGNPYNEQFF.

There are a few counts of this clonotype. The chain carries TRBV7-2 and TRBJ2-5; weak D call: TRBD2 (6 bases). Germline V gene data show CDR1 as SGHTA and CDR2 as FQGNSA. Trimming removed 10 bases at V and 4 bases at J, with 16 bases between. The CDR3 spans 13 residues. The CDR3 DNA reads TGTGCCATCAGAACAAGGGGAGGAGAGACCCAGTACTTC. Protein sequence: CAIRTRGGETQYF.

This clonotype was observed at least ten times. The genes are TRBV20-1 and TRBJ1-1; D remains ambiguous. The germline V gene encodes CDR1 DFQATT and CDR2 SNEGSKA (reference sequence). The CDR3 spans 11 residues. The CDR3 loop reads CQAEEKVEAFF. The DNA of the CDR3 is TGCCAGGCCGAGGAAAAGGTGGAAGCTTTCTTT.

This clonotype was recorded at least ten times. V usage is TRBV2 and J usage is TRBJ2-1; the match to TRBD2 covers 10 bases. The CDR3 is 15 amino acids. The junction had 8 bases not matched to a gene; V was cut back by 6 bases and J by 6 bases. The germline V gene has CDR1 SNHLY and CDR2 FYNNEI. CDR3 in DNA: TGTGCCAGCAGCGGGATAGCGGGAGGTGGCAATGAGCAGTTCTTC. It yields the protein CASSGIAGGGNEQFF.

This clonotype has ten or more counts. The chain recombines TRBV28 with TRBJ2-1; TRBD2 matches at 9 bases. V lost 5 bases, J lost 9 bases, and 11 bases stayed unmatched. The CDR3 runs 15 residues. From germline, CDR1 is MDHEN and CDR2 SYDVKM. The DNA for the CDR3 is TGTGCCAGCAGTCGGGCGGGAGGGTCGTTCCCTGAGCAGTTCTTC. Its protein is CASSRAGGSFPEQFF.

This clonotype has just a few counts. The chain joins TRBV7-2 to TRBJ1-5; TRBD1 matches at 8 bases. Germline lookup yields CDR1 SGHTA and CDR2 FQGNSA. This CDR3 has 15 residues. V dropped 5 bases and J dropped 6; count of bases not matched to a gene: 9. This chain's CDR3 is CASSPMGGTGQPQHF. CDR3 sequence (DNA): TGTGCCAGCAGCCCGATGGGGGGGACAGGTCAGCCCCAGCATTTT.

This clonotype came up a few times. The V and J genes are TRBV13 and TRBJ1-6; maybe TRBD1 (5 bases). Germline V gene data show CDR1 as PRHDT and CDR2 as FYEKMQ (reference sequence). The CDR3 consists of 12 residues. Trimming pared 4 bases from V and 10 bases from J, leaving 8 bases between. The CDR3 protein is CASSWGRSPLHF. CDR3 coding DNA: TGTGCCAGCAGCTGGGGACGCTCACCCCTCCACTTT.

This clonotype showed up many times. This rearrangement joins TRBV28 to TRBJ2-7, with D tentatively TRBD1 (5 bases). Germline lookup yields CDR1 MDHEN and CDR2 SYDVKM. CDR3 length: 15 residues. V lost 5 bases to trimming and J lost 3 bases, with 17 bases between them. CDR3 sequence: CASSKTERLLYEQYF. CDR3 nucleotide sequence: TGTGCCAGCAGTAAGACAGAAAGGTTACTCTACGAGCAGTACTTC.

The rearrangement uses TRBV20-1 and TRBJ2-5; 9 nucleotides match TRBD1. V was pared by 5 bases and J by 7 bases, with 14 bases of the junction left unmatched. CDR1 and CDR2 (germline): DFQATT, SNEGSKA (reference sequence). The CDR3 sequence is 15 residues long. The chain's CDR3 is CSAAPEGQGGWTQYF. The CDR3 DNA reads as TGCAGTGCTGCTCCAGAGGGACAGGGTGGATGGACCCAGTACTTC.